Listed below are T cell receptor beta chains from one sample, sequenced in a study of T cell responses to AZD1222 COVID-19 vaccine. Produced via immunoSEQ multiplex PCR; TCRdb's table is partial and in-frame only. Seen here are 100,000 to 150,000 clones, approximately 90% observed once, and the top ten hold around 0.96%. The material was peripheral blood, obtained on day 0 of AZD1222 vaccination. The receptors were gathered from an adult in good health. Each CDR3 is given with its conserved first and last residue.

j_gene: TRBJ2-7
v_gene: TRBV14
CDR3aa: CASSLHPGAYEQYF

j_gene: TRBJ1-5
v_gene: TRBV7-2
CDR3aa: CASSLWQESNQPQHF

j_gene: TRBJ2-1
v_gene: TRBV9
CDR3aa: CASSADPQGYNEQFF

j_gene: TRBJ2-7
v_gene: TRBV27
CDR3aa: CASSLSGTAPYEQYF

j_gene: TRBJ2-3
v_gene: TRBV5-4
CDR3aa: CASSFKREYTDTQYF

j_gene: TRBJ1-1
v_gene: TRBV18
CDR3aa: CASSPRMGGTEAFF

j_gene: TRBJ2-1
v_gene: TRBV11-2
CDR3aa: CASSEASGNNEQFF

j_gene: TRBJ2-5
v_gene: TRBV2
CDR3aa: CASRKGLAGGTETQYF

j_gene: TRBJ1-2
v_gene: TRBV19
CDR3aa: CASSGQGVDGYTF

j_gene: TRBJ2-2
v_gene: TRBV11-2
CDR3aa: CASSSDRTGELFF

j_gene: TRBJ1-4
v_gene: TRBV5-1
CDR3aa: CASSLEGANEKLFF

j_gene: TRBJ1-3
v_gene: TRBV5-1
CDR3aa: CASSLYTTGAGNTIYF

j_gene: TRBJ2-7
v_gene: TRBV30
CDR3aa: CAWSPAGNGGYEQYF

j_gene: TRBJ2-4
v_gene: TRBV19
CDR3aa: CASSLSWVDLLAKNIQYF

j_gene: TRBJ1-1
v_gene: TRBV6-4
CDR3aa: CASSDPRGEAFF

j_gene: TRBJ1-1
v_gene: TRBV28
CDR3aa: CASSIRTGYTEAFF

j_gene: TRBJ2-7
v_gene: TRBV2
CDR3aa: CASNLDQNEQYF

j_gene: TRBJ1-1
v_gene: TRBV18
CDR3aa: CASSPQTPGQTEAFF

j_gene: TRBJ2-2
v_gene: TRBV14
CDR3aa: CASSQTNTGELFF